The 23 T cell receptor beta chains listed next were all sequenced from one sample in a study of T cells in Graves' hyperthyroidism and ophthalmopathy. Amplified TCR beta CDR3 regions derived from RNA transcripts. Using the HTBI primer set, a first-round RT-PCR was run on the TCR CDR3. TCRdb re-called the multiplex PCR reads through MiXCR, storing one row per CDR3 protein. The data contain 400,000 or so distinct CDR3 sequences, 11% to 15% of them singletons. The sequencing input was blood. The receptors were sampled from a man over 45 with Graves' ophthalmopathy.

This clonotype appeared many times. The chain combines TRBV20-1 with TRBJ2-3, with 7 positions matching TRBD2. Germline V gene data show CDR1 as DFQATT and CDR2 as SNEGSKA (reference sequence). Trimming took 2 bases from V and 0 from J; bases not matched to a gene: 8. This CDR3 has 16 residues. As DNA, the CDR3 is TGCAGTGCTAGACGGTCGGGCGGGAGTAGCACAGATACGCAGTATTTT. Protein sequence: CSARRSGGSSTDTQYF.

Concerning this clonotype: A read error is possible here, since a much larger clone lies one base away. The rearrangement joins TRBV7-9 to TRBJ2-5; perhaps D is TRBD1 or TRBD2 (5 bases each). The J call may be mistaken, given a closer DNA end match to TRBJ2-1. Germline assignment: CDR1 SEHNR and CDR2 FQNEAQ (reference sequence). The CDR3 is 15 amino acids. The CDR3 region has the DNA TGTGCCAGCAGCCCAAACTTGGGACCCCAAGAGACCCAGTTCTTC. Its translation is CASSPNLGPQETQFF.

This clonotype was counted many times. This chain links TRBV24-1 with TRBJ1-2; maybe TRBD1 (5 bases). This CDR3 is 14 amino acids long. V was clipped by 2 bases and J by 7 bases, with 13 bases between them. Looked up from germline, CDR1 is KGHDR and CDR2 is SFDVKD. The CDR3 coding sequence is TGTGCCACCAGTGATTCGGCTGACAGATTTGGCTACACCTTC. It translates to CATSDSADRFGYTF.

This clonotype has more than one count but fewer than ten. This sequence joins TRBV10-2 and TRBJ2-5, with TRBD2 as a possible D gene (6 bases). V dropped 3 bases and J dropped 5 bases, with 13 bases sitting between them. CDR1 and CDR2 (germline): WSHSY, SAAADI. The length of the CDR3 is 14 residues. The CDR3 region has the DNA TGCGCCAGCAGTGAACTAGCAGTCCTCGAGACCCAGTACTTC. This sequence encodes CASSELAVLETQYF.

In its sample, this clonotype was seen a few times. The rearrangement joins TRBV6-5 to TRBJ1-1; D remains ambiguous. CDR1 is MNHEY, CDR2 SVGAGI, per germline. The germline V and J ends were trimmed by 2 bases and 1 base, with 8 bases remaining between them. The length of the CDR3 is 14 residues. CDR3 in amino acids: CASSYVRANTEAFF. For the CDR3, the DNA is TGTGCCAGCAGTTACGTGCGGGCGAACACTGAAGCTTTCTTT.

In its sample, this clonotype was seen a few times. The V and J genes are TRBV6-6 and TRBJ1-5; no definite D call. The CDR3 length is 14 residues. Germline lookup yields CDR1 MNHNY and CDR2 SVGAGI (reference sequence). The V gene lost 7 bases and the J gene lost 6 bases, with 16 bases spanning the gap. The CDR3 reads CASTQRGERQPQHF. The CDR3 DNA sequence: TGTGCCAGCACCCAACGAGGCGAGCGTCAGCCCCAGCATTTT.

This clonotype was counted many times. The chain recombines TRBV2 with TRBJ2-3; tentatively, D is TRBD1 or TRBD2 (5 bases each). The CDR3 is 13 residues long. V lost 6 bases, J lost 0 bases, and 7 bases lay in between. CDR1 and CDR2 (germline): SNHLY, FYNNEI. In DNA form, the CDR3 reads TGTGCCAGCAGCTGGGACAGCACAGATACGCAGTATTTT. Encoded protein: CASSWDSTDTQYF.

This clonotype was counted between two and nine times. This chain joins TRBV2 and TRBJ1-3, with D hard to call. V gave up 1 base and J gave up 0 bases, with 13 bases separating them. The CDR3 totals 17 residues. Germline values: CDR1 SNHLY, CDR2 FYNNEI. For the CDR3, the DNA is TGTGCCAGCAGTGAAGTAGGGTCAGCCTTCTCTGGAAACACCATATATTTT. It translates to CASSEVGSAFSGNTIYF.

In its sample, this clonotype was seen many times. V is TRBV28 and J is TRBJ1-5; D remains unclear. The CDR3 sequence is 12 residues long. Trimming took off 6 bases at V and 5 bases at J, with 8 bases between the two ends. Germline assignment: CDR1 MDHEN and CDR2 SYDVKM. The CDR3 nucleotides read TGTGCCAGCAGCTTGGGGTATCAGCCCCAGCATTTT. Its translation: CASSLGYQPQHF.

The rearrangement links TRBV27 to TRBJ2-1; 11 bases line up with TRBD2. V was clipped by 5 bases and J by 3 bases; unmatched bases: 6. The CDR3 is made up of 16 amino acids. Germline-derived CDR1 and CDR2 are MNHEY and SMNVEV (reference sequence). The CDR3 nucleotides read TGTGCCAGCAGTCCGGGACTAGCGGACCTCTACAATGAGCAGTTCTTC. This translates into CASSPGLADLYNEQFF.

In this sample, this clonotype turned up many times. V usage is TRBV5-1 and J usage is TRBJ2-1; TRBD2 matches 8 bases. Looked up from germline, CDR1 is SGHRS and CDR2 is YFSETQ. Trimming took 3 bases from V and 6 from J; bases not matched to a gene: 11. The CDR3 loop spans 16 amino acids. For the CDR3, the DNA is TGCGCCAGCAGCTCCTCTACTAGCGGTCACCTCAATGAGCAGTTCTTC. It translates to CASSSSTSGHLNEQFF.

The sample holds many counts of this clonotype. The rearrangement uses TRBV12-3 or TRBV12-4 and TRBJ1-6, with D tentatively TRBD1 (5 bases). CDR3 size: 14 residues. Deletions cut 5 bases from V and 13 bases from J, with 18 bases between. The CDR3 DNA sequence: TGTGCCAGCAGTCCAGGGACCGACAAGTCCCCCCTCCACTTT. Translation gives CASSPGTDKSPLHF.

Ten or more counts support this clonotype. This rearrangement joins TRBV27 to TRBJ1-1, with no clear D. This CDR3 spans 13 amino acids. CDR1 is MNHEY, CDR2 SMNVEV, per germline (reference sequence). Deletions cut 6 bases from V and 4 bases from J, with 12 bases between. CDR3: CASRTTLPTEAFF. The CDR3 DNA follows: TGTGCCAGCAGGACGACATTACCCACTGAAGCTTTCTTT.

At least ten counts were recorded for this clonotype. The rearrangement joins TRBV11-2 to TRBJ1-1; a weak D match, TRBD1 (5 bases). V lost 4 bases and J 3 bases, leaving 18 bases between the germline ends. CDR3 size: 16 residues. In germline, CDR1 is SGHAT, CDR2 FQNNGV. CDR3 nucleotides: TGTGCCAGCAGCTCAGACCCCCTAAAGGGACACACTGAAGCTTTCTTT. The encoded protein is CASSSDPLKGHTEAFF.

Many counts were recorded for this clonotype. The V and J genes are TRBV18 and TRBJ2-1, with 7 bases matching TRBD2. Looked up from germline, CDR1 is KGHSH and CDR2 is LQKENI. V shed 1 base, J shed 8 bases, and the junction held 5 bases outside the gene matches. The CDR3 loop spans 14 amino acids. The CDR3 DNA follows: TGTGCCAGCTCACCACGCGGGAGCTGGGATGAGCAGTTCTTC. Protein: CASSPRGSWDEQFF.

This clonotype showed up just a few times. This may stem from a read error, because a much larger clone lies one nucleotide away. The chain employs TRBV12-3 or TRBV12-4 and TRBJ1-1; 9 bases agree with TRBD1. Losses at the gene ends were 5 bases for V and 7 bases for J; bases not matched to a gene: 8. This CDR3 spans 14 amino acids. The CDR3 DNA follows: TGTGCCAGCAGTCTCGGGACAGGGCCCATTGAAGCTTTCTTT. This translates into CASSLGTGPIEAFF.

This clonotype has just a few counts. The chain links TRBV2 to TRBJ2-1, with 15 bases lining up with TRBD2. Losses at the gene ends were 6 bases for V and 5 bases for J; bases not matched to a gene: 5. The CDR3 is 16 residues long. From germline, CDR1 is SNHLY and CDR2 FYNNEI. The CDR3 protein is CASSRTSGRADNEQFF. The CDR3 DNA follows: TGTGCCAGCAGCCGGACTAGCGGGAGGGCTGACAATGAGCAGTTCTTC.

The sample holds many counts of this clonotype. V and J are TRBV2 and TRBJ2-2; 8 nucleotides agree with TRBD1. The germline V gene encodes CDR1 SNHLY and CDR2 FYNNEI. The CDR3 is 15 amino acids. Trimming removed 0 bases from V and 5 bases from J; junction bases left unmatched: 2. In DNA, the CDR3 is TGTGCCAGCAGTGAAGCGGACAGGGTTACCGGGGAGCTGTTTTTT. Translating gives CASSEADRVTGELFF. The entire variable domain, with the rest obtained from reference TRBV2 and TRBJ2-2, is as follows: EPEVTQTPSHQVTQMGQEVILRCVPISNHLYFYWYRQILGQKVEFLVSFYNNEISEKSEIFDDQFSVERPDGSNFTLKIRSTKLEDSAMYFCASSEADRVTGELFFGEGSRLTVL.

The chain carries TRBV20-1 and TRBJ2-3; 9 positions match TRBD2. The CDR3 contains 16 residues. The V and J ends lost 6 bases and 3 bases, in that order; junction bases with no gene match: 13. Germline V CDR1 and CDR2: DFQATT, SNEGSKA (reference sequence). CDR3 region: CSASLIAGARTDTQYF. The CDR3 DNA is TGCAGTGCCTCGCTAATAGCGGGAGCGAGGACAGATACGCAGTATTTT.

This clonotype occurred many times. The rearrangement uses TRBV12-3 or TRBV12-4 and TRBJ2-3, with D unresolved. The CDR3 is made up of 14 amino acids. Trimming cost V 1 base and J 2 bases, with 7 bases left between them. CDR3: CASSLDRYTDTQYF. The CDR3 nucleotides read TGTGCCAGCAGTTTAGACCGGTACACAGATACGCAGTATTTT.

For this clonotype: Possible read error: a much larger clone is one base away. This chain uses TRBV2 with TRBJ2-7; a weak D match, TRBD1 (6 bases). V was shortened by 11 bases and J by 0 bases, with 23 bases between the two germline ends. The CDR3 is made up of 16 amino acids. Germline CDR1 SNHLY, CDR2 FYNNEI. This chain's CDR3 is CAGAPGLPGDSYEQYF. The CDR3 nucleotides are TGTGCCGGCGCTCCGGGGCTACCAGGGGACTCCTACGAGCAGTACTTC.

The gene calls are TRBV2 and TRBJ2-1; D remains ambiguous. V shed 5 bases and J shed 3 bases, with 8 bases lying between them. The CDR3 is 13 residues long. In germline, CDR1 is SNHLY, CDR2 FYNNEI. CDR3 nucleotide sequence: TGTGCCAGCAGTCAAGGTTACTACAATGAGCAGTTCTTC. It yields the protein CASSQGYYNEQFF.

The sample holds a few counts of this clonotype. The V call is TRBV6-1, the J call TRBJ1-1; 10 bases align to TRBD1. This CDR3 contains 16 residues. From germline, CDR1 is MNHNS and CDR2 SASEGT. J was trimmed by 4 bases and V by 5 bases; bases with no gene match: 10. CDR3 region: CASSWGTGVIFTEAFF. For the CDR3, the DNA is TGTGCCAGCAGTTGGGGGACAGGGGTTATATTCACTGAAGCTTTCTTT.